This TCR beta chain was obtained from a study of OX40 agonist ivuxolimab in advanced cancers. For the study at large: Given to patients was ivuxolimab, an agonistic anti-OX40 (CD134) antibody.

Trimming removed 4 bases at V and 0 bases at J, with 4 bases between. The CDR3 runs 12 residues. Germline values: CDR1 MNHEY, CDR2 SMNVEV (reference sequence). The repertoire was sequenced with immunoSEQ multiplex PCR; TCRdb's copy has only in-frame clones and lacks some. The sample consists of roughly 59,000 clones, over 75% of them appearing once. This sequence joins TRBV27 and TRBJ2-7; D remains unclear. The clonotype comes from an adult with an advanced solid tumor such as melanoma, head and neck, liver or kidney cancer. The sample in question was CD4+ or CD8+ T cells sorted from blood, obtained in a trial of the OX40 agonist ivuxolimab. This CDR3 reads CASSSLSYEQYF. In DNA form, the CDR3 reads TGTGCCAGCAGTTCCCTCTCCTACGAGCAGTACTTC.